Following are 28 T cell receptor beta chains from one sample sequenced in a study of response to subunit inactivated influenza vaccine. A single record per CDR3 protein comes from TCRdb applying MiXCR to the RT-PCR reads. The sample includes hundreds of thousands of distinct CDR3 sequences, 25% of them seen just once. The input for sequencing was CD4+ T cells sorted from PBMCs, taken more than 4 days after vaccination. The origin of the receptors is a man aged 45-65 years who received an inactivated influenza vaccine.

This clonotype appeared many times. The chain carries TRBV20-1 and TRBJ1-4; the D is unclear. Looked up from germline, CDR1 is DFQATT and CDR2 is SNEGSKA (reference sequence). Deletions cut 3 bases from V and 8 bases from J, with 7 bases between. The CDR3 is 11 residues long. The DNA for the CDR3 is TGCAGTGCTAGTGGCGGCGAAAAACTGTTTTTT. Encoded protein: CSASGGEKLFF.

This chain connects TRBV6-2 or TRBV6-3 to TRBJ2-1; maybe TRBD2 (6 bases). Germline V lookup: CDR1 MNHEY, CDR2 SVGEGT. The CDR3 extends over 16 amino acids. V was trimmed by 2 bases and J by 7 bases, leaving 18 bases between them. For the CDR3, the DNA is TGTGCCAGCAGTTACAAACGCGGGACCCTTTCGAATGAGCAGTTCTTC. Translation gives CASSYKRGTLSNEQFF.

J is TRBJ1-3 and V is TRBV24-1; D might be TRBD1 (6 bases). The CDR3 length is 17 residues. Between the trimmed V and J ends, which lost 7 bases and 5 bases, there was a span of 23 bases. Germline V gene data show CDR1 as KGHDR and CDR2 as SFDVKD. CDR3 amino acids: CATSHQNPYRDRNTIYF. CDR3 bases: TGTGCCACCAGCCATCAGAATCCATACAGGGATCGAAACACCATATATTTT.

DNA of the CDR3: TGCGCCAGCAACGACAGGGGTGGAAGCACAGATACGCAGTATTTT. This codes for CASNDRGGSTDTQYF. The V and J genes are TRBV5-1 and TRBJ2-3; 8 bases match TRBD1. The CDR3 consists of 15 residues. Trimming cost V 6 bases and J 0 bases; bases outside gene matches: 6. Germline values: CDR1 SGHRS, CDR2 YFSETQ.

The chain carries TRBV5-4 and TRBJ2-7; D is possibly TRBD1 or TRBD2 (6 bases each). Trimming took off 0 bases at V and 1 base at J, with 11 bases between the two ends. This CDR3 contains 15 residues. Germline V lookup: CDR1 SGHNT, CDR2 YYREEE (reference sequence). The CDR3 spells CASSLAGGQSYEQYF. CDR3 DNA sequence: TGTGCCAGCAGCTTGGCCGGGGGACAATCCTACGAGCAGTACTTC.

The chain links TRBV2 to TRBJ2-7; D call uncertain. The germline V and J ends were trimmed by 4 bases and 7 bases, with 5 bases remaining between them. CDR1 and CDR2 from the germline V gene are SNHLY and FYNNEI. This CDR3 comprises 10 residues. The chain's CDR3 is CASSVGEQYF. In DNA form, the CDR3 reads TGTGCCAGCAGTGTGGGAGAGCAGTACTTC.

The genes are TRBV28 and TRBJ2-1, with D maybe TRBD2 (6 bases). The CDR3 sequence is 16 residues long. Germline CDR1 and CDR2: MDHEN and SYDVKM. V lost 5 bases and J lost 1, with 15 bases in between. The CDR3 sequence is CASSTYSGGSYNEQFF. The CDR3 DNA sequence: TGTGCCAGCAGTACCTACTCCGGGGGTTCCTACAATGAGCAGTTCTTC.

This clonotype was observed a handful of times. The V gene is TRBV4-2, the J gene TRBJ2-5; D is possibly TRBD2 (6 bases). The CDR3 extends over 15 amino acids. CDR1 LGHNA and CDR2 YNFKEQ come from the germline V gene. Deletions cut 0 bases from V and 2 bases from J, with 10 bases between. Here the CDR3 DNA reads TGTGCCAGCAGCCAAGATCGGGAGATACAAGAGACCCAGTACTTC. Protein product: CASSQDREIQETQYF.

The chain recombines TRBV7-2 with TRBJ2-7; D gene uncertain. The V gene's germline CDR1 is SGHTA and CDR2 FQGNSA. The CDR3 totals 11 residues. With 2 bases removed from V and 5 bases from J, the gap between germline ends came to 4 bases. The CDR3 loop reads CASSLFNEQYF. Written as DNA, the CDR3 is TGTGCCAGCAGCTTATTTAACGAGCAGTACTTC.

V gene TRBV28 combines with J gene TRBJ1-1; D not certain. The CDR3 covers 15 residues. Germline assignment: CDR1 MDHEN and CDR2 SYDVKM. The germline V and J ends were trimmed by 5 bases and 0 bases, with 13 bases remaining between them. The CDR3 bases are TGTGCCAGCAGTAGCCATGGCAGAGTGAACACTGAAGCTTTCTTT. This encodes CASSSHGRVNTEAFF.

The sample holds many counts of this clonotype. The CDR3 nucleotides are TGTGCCAGCAGCTTAAGGCAGGGGGGTAATTCACCCCTCCACTTT. Translation: CASSLRQGGNSPLHF. The chain carries TRBV7-2 and TRBJ1-6; 7 bases agree with TRBD1. V shed 2 bases and J 6 bases; nucleotides not matched to a gene: 4. The CDR3 consists of 15 residues. Germline lookup yields CDR1 SGHTA and CDR2 FQGNSA.

The rearrangement uses TRBV6-5 and TRBJ1-1, with D perhaps matching TRBD1 (6 bases). There are 14 residues in the CDR3. The germline V and J ends were trimmed by 6 bases and 4 bases, with 15 bases remaining between them. Germline V gene data show CDR1 as MNHEY and CDR2 as SVGAGI. The CDR3 here is CASRYGGAGTEAFF. The DNA for the CDR3 is TGTGCCAGCAGGTACGGGGGCGCGGGCACTGAAGCTTTCTTT.

The rearrangement joins TRBV3-1 to TRBJ1-2; tentatively, D is TRBD1 (5 bases). The germline CDR1 and CDR2 sequences are LGHDT and YNNKEL (reference sequence). This CDR3 is built from 15 residues. Deletions cut 3 bases from V and 4 bases from J, with 15 bases between. CDR3 in DNA: TGTGCCAGCAGCCAGGGGGGACGGGGACGCTATGGCTACACCTTC. As protein: CASSQGGRGRYGYTF.

The chain couples TRBV29-1 to TRBJ1-6, with D perhaps matching TRBD1 (5 bases). Trimming removed 1 base from V and 2 bases from J, with 15 bases in between. The CDR3 length is 17 residues. CDR1 is SQVTM and CDR2 is ANQGSEA in the germline V gene. The CDR3 region is CSVEVAGVGAYNSPLHF. CDR3 DNA: TGCAGCGTTGAAGTGGCGGGGGTAGGGGCCTATAATTCACCCCTCCACTTT.

This clonotype has a handful of counts. V is TRBV10-2 and J is TRBJ2-5; TRBD2 agrees at 8 bases. The germline V gene has CDR1 WSHSY and CDR2 SAAADI. The CDR3 sequence is 16 residues long. J was trimmed by 4 bases and V by 3 bases; bases with no gene match: 10. CDR3 in amino acids: CASSDRGLGGIETQYF. DNA for the CDR3: TGCGCCAGCAGTGATAGGGGACTAGGAGGTATAGAGACCCAGTACTTC.

The V and J genes are TRBV29-1 and TRBJ1-1; no firm D call. This CDR3 has 11 residues. The germline CDR1 and CDR2 sequences are SQVTM and ANQGSEA. V lost 6 bases, J lost 5 bases, and 10 bases lay in between. The CDR3 DNA reads as TGCAGCGTCATTCGGGGAACTGAAGCTTTCTTT. It yields the protein CSVIRGTEAFF.

The chain is built from TRBV12-3 or TRBV12-4 and TRBJ1-2, with TRBD1 matching over 8 bases. J lost 9 bases, V lost 4 bases, and 16 bases had no gene match. The CDR3 loop spans 16 amino acids. The CDR3 loop reads CASSSILTGDGRSYTF. The CDR3 nucleotides are TGTGCCAGCAGTTCGATATTGACAGGGGATGGGAGAAGCTACACCTTC.

The chain couples TRBV3-1 to TRBJ1-1; maybe TRBD1 (5 bases). V lost 4 bases, J lost 4 bases, and 13 bases lay in between. Germline V gives CDR1 LGHDT, CDR2 YNNKEL (reference sequence). The CDR3 totals 14 residues. The CDR3 protein is CASSRRGGGTEAFF. The CDR3 bases are TGTGCCAGCAGCCGCCGAGGTGGGGGCACTGAAGCTTTCTTT.

This clonotype came up a few times. The gene calls are TRBV12-3 or TRBV12-4 and TRBJ2-2; 8 bases match TRBD2. The V segment lost 5 bases and the J segment 4 bases; nucleotides outside the gene matches: 9. The CDR3 is made up of 16 amino acids. This CDR3 reads CASSDQLAGSTGELFF. CDR3 DNA: TGTGCCAGCAGTGATCAGTTAGCGGGGTCCACCGGGGAGCTGTTTTTT.

This clonotype was found many times. V is TRBV6-2 or TRBV6-3 and J is TRBJ1-5, with D hard to call. The CDR3 is 14 residues long. With 2 bases removed from V and 4 bases from J, the gap between germline ends came to 9 bases. Germline CDR1 reads MNHEY; CDR2 reads SVGEGT. CDR3 region: CASSYPSTNQPQHF. In nucleotides, the CDR3 is TGTGCCAGCAGTTACCCATCTACTAATCAGCCCCAGCATTTT.

This clonotype was seen only a few times. The chain employs TRBV6-1 and TRBJ1-1; the D gene is possibly TRBD1 (6 bases). V lost 6 bases and J lost 4, with 24 bases in between. Germline CDR1 reads MNHNS; CDR2 reads SASEGT. This CDR3 has 17 amino acids. CDR3 nucleotide sequence: TGTGCCAGCAGACACGCGGGGGCGGCTGGTTATGGCACTGAAGCTTTCTTT. Amino acids: CASRHAGAAGYGTEAFF.

The sample holds a few counts of this clonotype. The chain uses TRBV12-3 or TRBV12-4 and TRBJ1-6; D gene uncertain. This CDR3 has 16 amino acids. V dropped 2 bases and J dropped 7 bases, with 15 bases sitting between them. CDR3 sequence (DNA): TGTGCCAGCAGTTTAAGGTTGAGAGACGTGAATTCACCCCTCCACTTT. This encodes CASSLRLRDVNSPLHF.

The chain uses TRBV3-1 and TRBJ2-5, with 8 bases matching TRBD1. V shed 6 bases, J shed 4 bases, and the junction held 4 bases outside the gene matches. Germline assignment: CDR1 LGHDT and CDR2 YNNKEL (reference sequence). This CDR3 has 13 amino acids. CDR3 nucleotides: TGTGCCAGCAGTCGACAGGGGACAGAGACCCAGTACTTC. It translates to CASSRQGTETQYF.

The sample holds a few counts of this clonotype. The chain carries TRBV6-5 and TRBJ1-6, with D possibly being TRBD1 (5 bases). The CDR3 consists of 17 residues. Germline V gives CDR1 MNHEY, CDR2 SVGAGI. V lost 0 bases and J 6 bases, leaving 15 bases between the germline ends. In DNA, the CDR3 is TGTGCCAGCAGTTACTCGACTACCGGGACGTCTAATTCACCCCTCCACTTT. This encodes CASSYSTTGTSNSPLHF.

This clonotype was counted a few times. The V and J genes are TRBV12-3 or TRBV12-4 and TRBJ2-7; 9 bases agree with TRBD2. The CDR3 sequence is 16 residues long. V was clipped by 2 bases and J by 2 bases; unmatched bases: 7. CDR3 sequence: CASSLNAGGPPYEQYF. The CDR3 DNA sequence: TGTGCCAGCAGTTTAAACGCGGGAGGGCCTCCCTACGAGCAGTACTTC.

The rearrangement links TRBV6-1 to TRBJ1-5; possible D gene TRBD1, 6 bases. Germline CDR1 is MNHNS and CDR2 is SASEGT. Trimming took off 5 bases at V and 0 bases at J, with 17 bases between the two ends. CDR3 size: 17 residues. CDR3 nucleotides: TGTGCCAGCAGTCCCCGGACAGTTTTTAATAGCAATCAGCCCCAGCATTTT. It codes for CASSPRTVFNSNQPQHF.

A few counts support this clonotype. This sequence joins TRBV12-3 or TRBV12-4 and TRBJ1-1; D unresolved. The CDR3 extends over 14 amino acids. V dropped 6 bases and J dropped 1 base, with 12 bases sitting between them. DNA of the CDR3: TGTGCCAGCAGGAGAGGGATGGAGAACACTGAAGCTTTCTTT. It specifies CASRRGMENTEAFF.

This sequence joins TRBV28 and TRBJ1-1, with a weak D call TRBD1 (5 bases). Trimming pared 5 bases from V and 6 bases from J, leaving 10 bases between. This CDR3 has 12 amino acids. CDR1 is MDHEN, CDR2 SYDVKM, per germline. The DNA of the CDR3 is TGTGCCAGCAGTAACCAGGGCCCTGAAGCTTTCTTT. Residues: CASSNQGPEAFF.